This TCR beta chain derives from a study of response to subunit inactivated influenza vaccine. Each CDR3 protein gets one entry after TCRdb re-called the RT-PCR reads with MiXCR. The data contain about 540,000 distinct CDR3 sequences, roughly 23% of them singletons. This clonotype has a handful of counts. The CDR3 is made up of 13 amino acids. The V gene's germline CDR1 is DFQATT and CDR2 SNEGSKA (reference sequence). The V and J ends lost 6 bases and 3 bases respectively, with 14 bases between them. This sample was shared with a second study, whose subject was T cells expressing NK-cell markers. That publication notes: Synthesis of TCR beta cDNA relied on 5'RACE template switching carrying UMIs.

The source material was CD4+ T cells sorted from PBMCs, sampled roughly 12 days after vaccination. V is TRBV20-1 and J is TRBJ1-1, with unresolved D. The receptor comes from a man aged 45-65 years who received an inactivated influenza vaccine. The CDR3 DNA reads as TGCAGTGCCCCCCAGCGGGTCGACACTGAAGCTTTCTTT. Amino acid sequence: CSAPQRVDTEAFF.